What follows are 23 T cell receptor beta chains derived from one specimen sequenced in a study of T-cell reconstitution after alpha-beta-depleted transplantation in children. As it was prepared, the TCRbeta library received unique molecular identifiers. MiXCR was run by TCRdb on the PCR reads, yielding one entry per CDR3 protein. The sample holds 200,000 or so distinct CDR3 sequences, approximately 6% seen once. This specimen consisted of PBMCs, obtained before TCRalphabeta/CD19-depleted stem cell transplant. The origin of the receptors is a girl less than two years old with combined immunodeficiency, due to receive a stem cell transplant.

The chain joins TRBV12-3 or TRBV12-4 to TRBJ2-3, with D perhaps TRBD1 (6 bases). Trimming shortened V by 6 bases and J by 6 bases, and 10 bases separated the two germline ends. The CDR3 sequence is 12 residues long. The CDR3 spells CASSYQGDTQYF. The CDR3 nucleotides read TGTGCCAGCAGCTACCAGGGGGATACGCAGTATTTT.

This clonotype was detected ten times or more. The chain recombines TRBV2 with TRBJ2-3; TRBD2 agrees at 9 bases. V was clipped by 9 bases and J by 9 bases; unmatched bases: 7. CDR1 is SNHLY and CDR2 is FYNNEI in the germline V gene. CDR3 length: 12 amino acids. CDR3 sequence reads: CARIAGDGTQYF. DNA for the CDR3: TGTGCCAGGATAGCGGGGGATGGGACGCAGTATTTT. The whole variable domain, remainder taken from reference TRBV2 and TRBJ2-3, is EPEVTQTPSHQVTQMGQEVILRCVPISNHLYFYWYRQILGQKVEFLVSFYNNEISEKSEIFDDQFSVERPDGSNFTLKIRSTKLEDSAMYFCARIAGDGTQYFGPGTRLTVL.

In this sample, this clonotype turned up many times. This chain links TRBV28 with TRBJ2-1; 9 nucleotides match TRBD2. The CDR3 totals 18 residues. Germline-derived CDR1 and CDR2 are MDHEN and SYDVKM. V lost 5 bases, J lost 0 bases, and 11 bases stayed unmatched. The DNA of the CDR3 is TGTGCCAGCAGTCTACTGGCTAGCGGGATGAGCTCCTACAATGAGCAGTTCTTC. Translating gives CASSLLASGMSSYNEQFF.

Ten or more counts support this clonotype. The chain couples TRBV15 to TRBJ1-4; D is perhaps TRBD1 (5 bases). Germline V gene data show CDR1 as LNHNV and CDR2 as YYDKDF (reference sequence). V was trimmed by 6 bases and J by 5 bases, leaving 10 bases between them. This CDR3 is built from 13 residues. The CDR3 is CATRGAVNEKLFF. The CDR3 nucleotides are TGTGCCACCAGAGGGGCCGTGAATGAAAAACTGTTTTTT.

This clonotype was counted at least ten times. The chain carries TRBV20-1 and TRBJ1-1, with 8 bases lining up with TRBD1. CDR1 DFQATT and CDR2 SNEGSKA come from the germline V gene (reference sequence). The CDR3 is made up of 14 amino acids. The ends lost 3 bases at V and 7 bases at J; junction bases unmatched: 10. The CDR3 DNA is TGCAGTGCTAGGGCACCGGGACAGGTGCTTGAAGCTTTCTTT. It is translated as CSARAPGQVLEAFF.

This clonotype was recorded at least ten times. The genes are TRBV12-3 or TRBV12-4 and TRBJ2-3; 9 nucleotides match TRBD1. Germline trimming cut 5 bases from V and 5 bases from J; bases unmatched to any gene: 5. The length of the CDR3 is 14 residues. The CDR3 is CASSPGTGLDTQYF. In DNA form, the CDR3 reads TGTGCCAGCAGTCCCGGGACAGGGTTAGATACGCAGTATTTT.

Ten or more counts support this clonotype. This chain connects TRBV15 to TRBJ2-1; D may match TRBD1 or TRBD2 (5 bases each). CDR1 is LNHNV and CDR2 is YYDKDF in the germline V gene (reference sequence). Deletions cut 5 bases from V and 8 bases from J, with 16 bases between. This CDR3 spans 14 amino acids. This CDR3 reads CATSERDGDDEQFF. For the CDR3, the DNA is TGTGCCACCAGCGAGAGAGATGGGGACGATGAGCAGTTCTTC.

This clonotype was found many times. V usage is TRBV11-2 and J usage is TRBJ2-7; 9 bases line up with TRBD1. CDR1 is SGHAT and CDR2 is FQNNGV in the germline V gene. CDR3 length: 15 amino acids. V dropped 6 bases and J dropped 3; count of bases not matched to a gene: 9. The CDR3 DNA is TGTGCCAGCAGTTATGGGACAGGGAACGGCTACGAGCAGTACTTC. Translated, it gives CASSYGTGNGYEQYF. Variable domain in full (rest from reference TRBV11-2 and TRBJ2-7): EAGVAQSPRYKIIEKRQSVAFWCNPISGHATLYWYQQILGQGPKLLIQFQNNGVVDDSQLPKDRFSAERLKGVDSTLKIQPAKLEDSAVYLCASSYGTGNGYEQYFGPGTRLTVT.

This clonotype was seen ten or more times. The rearrangement links TRBV5-6 to TRBJ2-2; no clear D. V was shortened by 4 bases and J by 7 bases, with 20 bases between the two germline ends. The CDR3 has 16 residues. CDR1 and CDR2 from the germline V gene are SGHDT and YYEEEE. The CDR3 loop reads CASSTLTKVRVGELFF. CDR3 DNA sequence: TGTGCCAGCAGCACACTTACCAAGGTTCGCGTCGGGGAGCTGTTTTTT. The entire variable domain, with the rest obtained from reference TRBV5-6 and TRBJ2-2, is as follows: DAGVTQSPTHLIKTRGQQVTLRCSPKSGHDTVSWYQQALGQGPQFIFQYYEEEERQRGNFPDRFSGHQFPNYSSELNVNALLLGDSALYLCASSTLTKVRVGELFFGEGSRLTVL.

Many counts were recorded for this clonotype. The chain has TRBV7-8 and TRBJ2-1; D ambiguous. With 1 base removed from V and 5 bases from J, the gap between germline ends came to 15 bases. The CDR3 length is 16 residues. From germline, CDR1 is SGHVS and CDR2 FQNEAQ. CDR3 sequence (DNA): TGTGCCAGCAGCTTAGTCATCAGTCAGAGGAACAATGAGCAGTTCTTC. This encodes CASSLVISQRNNEQFF.

This clonotype was counted at least ten times. The chain employs TRBV6-5 and TRBJ1-5; D possibly corresponds to TRBD1 (6 bases). The CDR3 has 17 amino acids. Per germline, CDR1 MNHEY and CDR2 SVGAGI. V lost 3 bases to trimming and J lost 2 bases, with 17 bases between them. CDR3 protein: CASSYWQGQWGNQPQHF. The CDR3 DNA reads TGTGCCAGCAGTTATTGGCAGGGACAATGGGGCAATCAGCCCCAGCATTTT.

This clonotype was counted at least ten times. The rearrangement joins TRBV6-5 to TRBJ2-1, with D hard to call. V dropped 0 bases and J dropped 1 base, with 4 bases sitting between them. In germline, CDR1 is MNHEY, CDR2 SVGAGI. The CDR3 totals 14 residues. CDR3 in amino acids: CASSYSKSYNEQFF. In DNA form, the CDR3 reads TGTGCCAGCAGTTACTCGAAATCCTACAATGAGCAGTTCTTC.

In this sample, this clonotype turned up many times. The chain joins TRBV12-3 or TRBV12-4 to TRBJ1-2; D ambiguous. With 2 bases removed from V and 4 bases from J, the gap between germline ends came to 14 bases. This CDR3 region has 15 residues. The CDR3 sequence is CASSLNLGRSYGYTF. The CDR3 nucleotides read TGTGCCAGCAGTTTAAACCTAGGACGGTCCTATGGCTACACCTTC.

V is TRBV24-1 and J is TRBJ2-7; possibly TRBD1 for D (5 bases). V was shortened by 1 base and J by 4 bases, with 10 bases between the two germline ends. CDR3 length equals 14 residues. Germline V lookup: CDR1 KGHDR, CDR2 SFDVKD. The CDR3 is CATSDFYRPYEQYF. CDR3 nucleotides: TGTGCCACCAGTGATTTTTACAGGCCTTACGAGCAGTACTTC.

This clonotype was seen ten or more times. The chain carries TRBV20-1 and TRBJ2-7; TRBD1 or TRBD2 may be the D gene (5 bases each). Per germline, CDR1 DFQATT and CDR2 SNEGSKA (reference sequence). Trimming cost V 1 base and J 3 bases, with 16 bases left between them. The CDR3 has 15 residues. This CDR3 reads CSARALRGRNYEQYF. CDR3 sequence (DNA): TGCAGTGCTAGAGCCCTGAGGGGCAGGAACTACGAGCAGTACTTC.

This clonotype was counted at least ten times. The V call is TRBV5-1, the J call TRBJ1-4; no firm D call. Trimming left V 1 base short and J 0 bases short, with 7 bases between. CDR3 size: 15 residues. Germline CDR1 is SGHRS and CDR2 is YFSETQ. In DNA, the CDR3 is TGCGCCAGCAGCTTGTCAGAAGCAACTAATGAAAAACTGTTTTTT. Protein: CASSLSEATNEKLFF.

In its sample, this clonotype was seen many times. The CDR3 spells CSASRGGWDTQYF. CDR3 DNA sequence: TGCAGTGCTAGTAGAGGTGGATGGGATACGCAGTATTTT. The chain links TRBV20-1 to TRBJ2-3; D is ambiguous. Per germline, CDR1 DFQATT and CDR2 SNEGSKA (reference sequence). V lost 3 bases to trimming and J lost 6 bases, with 13 bases between them. This CDR3 spans 13 amino acids.

This clonotype showed up many times. The rearrangement joins TRBV27 to TRBJ2-3, with D uncertain. Germline CDR1 is MNHEY and CDR2 is SMNVEV (reference sequence). The ends were cut back, 5 bases at V and 2 bases at J, with 8 bases in the middle. The CDR3 covers 13 residues. DNA for the CDR3: TGTGCCAGCAGTCCTCTTTTCACAGATACGCAGTATTTT. The encoded protein is CASSPLFTDTQYF.

The chain's CDR3 is CASSFRVGYEQFF. CDR3 nucleotide sequence: TGTGCCAGTAGTTTCCGGGTGGGTTATGAGCAGTTCTTC. J is TRBJ2-1 and V is TRBV19; D remains ambiguous. The CDR3 spans 13 residues. CDR1 and CDR2 from the germline V gene are LNHDA and SQIVND (reference sequence). Trimming cost V 5 bases and J 8 bases, with 13 bases left between them.

This clonotype was observed at least ten times. The V gene is TRBV15, the J gene TRBJ2-3, with TRBD1 as a possible D gene (6 bases). Germline V gene data show CDR1 as LNHNV and CDR2 as YYDKDF (reference sequence). The V and J ends lost 0 bases and 2 bases respectively, with 15 bases between them. This CDR3 spans 17 amino acids. DNA for the CDR3: TGTGCCACCAGCAGAGATCCAGTGGGGGCAGTCACAGATACGCAGTATTTT. Protein: CATSRDPVGAVTDTQYF.

The chain joins TRBV7-2 to TRBJ2-6, with D unclear. Trimming took 5 bases from V and 0 from J, leaving 8 bases between them. The CDR3 has 15 amino acids. Germline lookup yields CDR1 SGHTA and CDR2 FQGNSA. CDR3 sequence (DNA): TGTGCCAGCAGCCGGTACAGCTCTGGGGCCAACGTCCTGACTTTC. Its protein product is CASSRYSSGANVLTF.

In this sample, this clonotype turned up many times. Here the CDR3 omits its conserved ending phenylalanine or tryptophan, so a read error is the likely source. The limits of the CDR3 on the DNA are not certain, so only TCRdb's listed CDR3 is given. The genes are TRBV5-1 and TRBJ2-1. Including both end residues, the CDR3 is 8 amino acids long. Germline CDR1 and CDR2: SGHRS and YFSETQ. CDR3 amino acids: CASSLGLL.

This clonotype was observed at least ten times. The J gene is TRBJ2-5, the V gene TRBV7-9; 7 bases match TRBD1. V lost 4 bases and J lost 1; bases outside the gene matches: 3. This CDR3 has 14 amino acids. Germline CDR1 and CDR2: SEHNR and FQNEAQ (reference sequence). The CDR3 loop is CASSYGQVQETQYF. The CDR3 DNA reads as TGTGCCAGCAGCTATGGACAGGTCCAAGAGACCCAGTACTTC.